The 4 T cell receptor beta chains reported below all come from one sample, sequenced in a study of blood T cell repertoires in COVID-19. The data were produced by immunoSEQ multiplex PCR, yet TCRdb's version contains in-frame clones alone and is incomplete. The sample lists approximately 260,000 clones; around 83% were seen once. The sequenced sample was PBMCs or T cells enriched from blood (not recorded which). The receptors were gathered from a woman aged 50 to 65 who had been exposed to COVID-19.

The V call is TRBV4-1, the J call TRBJ1-4, with D tentatively TRBD1 (6 bases). The germline V gene encodes CDR1 MGHRA and CDR2 YSYEKL. The CDR3 has 16 amino acids. V was cut by 4 bases and J by 5 bases, with 17 bases left in between. This CDR3 is CASSLIFPGQNEKLFF. In DNA, the CDR3 is TGCGCCAGCAGCCTCATATTTCCCGGACAGAATGAAAAACTGTTTTTT.

The J gene is TRBJ2-1, the V gene TRBV5-5; a weak D match, TRBD1 (5 bases). CDR3 length: 9 residues. CDR1 and CDR2 from the germline V gene are SGHKS and YYEKEE (reference sequence). CDR3 sequence reads: CAGRNEQFF. In DNA form, the CDR3 reads TGTGCGGGGCGGAATGAGCAGTTCTTC.

The chain employs TRBV2 and TRBJ1-6; D is perhaps TRBD1 (5 bases). Germline V gives CDR1 SNHLY, CDR2 FYNNEI. V gave up 4 bases and J gave up 6 bases, with 13 bases separating them. The CDR3 covers 15 residues. CDR3 protein: CASSGGREGNSPLHF. CDR3 bases: TGTGCCAGCAGTGGGGGCAGGGAAGGTAATTCACCCCTCCACTTT.

V and J are TRBV7-2 and TRBJ1-2; 9 positions agree with TRBD1. The CDR3 has 15 amino acids. Germline lookup yields CDR1 SGHTA and CDR2 FQGNSA. V shed 5 bases, J shed 5 bases, and the junction held 9 bases outside the gene matches. The CDR3: CASSAPGQGLYGYTF. CDR3 nucleotide sequence: TGTGCCAGCAGCGCTCCGGGACAGGGATTATATGGCTACACCTTC.